One and the same sample provided the 17 T cell receptor beta chains below, sequenced in a study of vaccination effects on CD4 cells after COVID-19. Antigen-specific CD4+ T cells were first expanded with viral peptide pools by the ViraFEST assay and only then sequenced. Culture lasted roughly 9 days before CD4+ T cell isolation. PCR-confirmed SARS-CoV-2 infection occurred in the person between March and December 2020. Which antigens these TCRs recognize remains unknown. Sequencing was performed with immunoSEQ multiplex PCR; in TCRdb, only in-frame clones are kept and a portion is missing. The data contain approximately 33,000 clones, over 60% of them singletons. Material: CD4+ T cells from PBMCs cultured with HCoV-NL63 spike peptides, obtained before COVID-19 vaccination. These receptors were collected from a human donor who had a prior SARS-CoV-2 infection.

The chain carries TRBV6-2 or TRBV6-3 and TRBJ2-2; a possible D gene is TRBD2 (6 bases). Between the trimmed V and J ends, which lost 5 bases and 4 bases, there was a span of 20 bases. CDR3 length: 17 residues. Per germline, CDR1 MNHEY and CDR2 SVGEGT. CDR3 sequence (DNA): TGTGCCAGCAGTCCCACCCTTGGTTTGCGGGGCACCGGGGAGCTGTTTTTT. Translating it yields CASSPTLGLRGTGELFF.

This chain links TRBV3-1 (or the pseudogene TRBV3-2) with TRBJ1-1; 7 nucleotides agree with TRBD1. The V gene end was trimmed by 3 bases and the J gene end by 9 bases; junction bases not matched to a gene: 10. The germline V gene encodes CDR1 LGHDT and CDR2 YNNKEL (reference sequence). This CDR3 has 14 amino acids. CDR3 DNA: TGTGCCAGCAGCCACCTCGGGGGGGACAGTCAAGCTTTCTTT. Amino acid sequence: CASSHLGGDSQAFF.

V and J are TRBV6-6 and TRBJ1-5, with D unclear. The CDR3 is 11 amino acids. Germline V gives CDR1 MNHNY, CDR2 SVGAGI (reference sequence). The germline V and J ends were trimmed by 5 bases and 8 bases, with 7 bases remaining between them. The CDR3 protein is CASSREEPQHF. Here the CDR3 DNA reads TGTGCCAGCAGTAGGGAAGAGCCCCAGCATTTT.

Only one count was recorded for this clone. This chain connects TRBV4-1 to TRBJ2-3, with unresolved D. This CDR3 comprises 14 residues. Germline V gives CDR1 MGHRA, CDR2 YSYEKL. Trimming took off 4 bases at V and 5 bases at J, with 13 bases between the two ends. As DNA, the CDR3 is TGCGCCAGCAGCCGCGGCGATGGCGGAGATACGCAGTATTTT. This gives the protein CASSRGDGGDTQYF.

V gene TRBV30 combines with J gene TRBJ1-1; 7 bases match TRBD1. This CDR3 region has 16 residues. J gave up 0 bases and V 3 bases, and 10 bases lay outside the gene matches. Looked up from germline, CDR1 is GTSNPN and CDR2 is SVGIG (reference sequence). The CDR3 loop reads CAWRYRTGTLNTEAFF. CDR3 DNA sequence: TGTGCCTGGAGGTATAGGACAGGAACGCTGAACACTGAAGCTTTCTTT.

The rearrangement uses TRBV23-1 and TRBJ1-5; no clear D. TRBV23-1 is labeled an ORF, and its function is uncertain. V gave up 4 bases and J gave up 0 bases, with 13 bases separating them. CDR3 length: 16 amino acids. The CDR3 coding sequence is TGCGCCAGCAGTCTAGACATCGTAATTAGCAATCAGCCCCAGCATTTT. It is translated as CASSLDIVISNQPQHF.

CDR3 amino acids: CASSQDLEGTSYEQYF. The CDR3 bases are TGCGCCAGCAGCCAAGATTTAGAGGGCACCTCCTACGAGCAGTACTTC. V usage is TRBV4-3 and J usage is TRBJ2-7; the D gene is possibly TRBD2 (5 bases). Trimming removed 0 bases at V and 0 bases at J, with 12 bases between. The CDR3 consists of 16 residues. CDR1 is LGHNA, CDR2 YSLEER, per germline.

V is TRBV28 and J is TRBJ1-2; 10 bases align to TRBD1. J was trimmed by 5 bases and V by 3 bases; bases with no gene match: 0. The CDR3 is 13 residues long. Germline CDR1 is MDHEN and CDR2 is SYDVKM. This chain's CDR3 is CASSLGQGYGYTF. Here the CDR3 DNA reads TGTGCCAGCAGTTTGGGACAGGGGTATGGCTACACCTTC.

This rearrangement joins TRBV5-6 to TRBJ2-4; D possibly corresponds to TRBD2 (6 bases). This CDR3 comprises 14 residues. Germline V lookup: CDR1 SGHDT, CDR2 YYEEEE. V was shortened by 0 bases and J by 7 bases, with 11 bases between the two germline ends. DNA for the CDR3: TGTGCCAGCAGCTTGGGACTAGTTTCGAACATTCAGTACTTC. Its protein is CASSLGLVSNIQYF. Full variable domain (outside the CDR3, taken from reference TRBV5-6 and TRBJ2-4): DAGVTQSPTHLIKTRGQQVTLRCSPKSGHDTVSWYQQALGQGPQFIFQYYEEEERQRGNFPDRFSGHQFPNYSSELNVNALLLGDSALYLCASSLGLVSNIQYFGAGTRLSVL.

This clone was found a few times. The V call is TRBV7-9, the J call TRBJ1-4, with unresolved D. Per germline, CDR1 SEHNR and CDR2 FQNEAQ (reference sequence). Trimming took off 1 base at V and 3 bases at J, with 9 bases between the two ends. CDR3 length equals 15 residues. The DNA of the CDR3 is TGTGCCAGCAGCTTAGGTGGCCACCCTAATGAAAAACTGTTTTTT. Its translation: CASSLGGHPNEKLFF.

The sample holds one count of this clone. The chain combines TRBV4-3 with TRBJ2-3; D uncertain. V was trimmed by 0 bases and J by 0 bases, leaving 4 bases between them. From germline, CDR1 is LGHNA and CDR2 YSLEER. The CDR3 consists of 14 residues. The chain's CDR3 is CASSQDISTDTQYF. CDR3 sequence (DNA): TGCGCCAGCAGCCAAGATATCAGCACAGATACGCAGTATTTT.

CDR3 coding DNA: TGTGCCAGCAGTTTAACAGACACCATATATTTT. It specifies CASSLTDTIYF. The genes are TRBV12-3 or TRBV12-4 and TRBJ1-3, with D unresolved. With 2 bases removed from V and 8 bases from J, the gap between germline ends came to 4 bases. The CDR3 runs 11 residues.

The chain employs TRBV7-2 and TRBJ2-1, with TRBD2 matching over 7 bases. V lost 4 bases to trimming and J lost 3 bases; unmatched junction nucleotides: 6. Germline CDR1 SGHTA, CDR2 FQGNSA. This CDR3 region has 15 residues. In nucleotides, the CDR3 is TGTGCCAGCAGCTCAAGCGGGGCGGGCTACAATGAGCAGTTCTTC. Encoded protein: CASSSSGAGYNEQFF.

V gene TRBV4-2 combines with J gene TRBJ2-7; D is unresolved. The germline CDR1 and CDR2 sequences are LGHNA and YNFKEQ. The germline V and J ends were trimmed by 4 bases and 6 bases, with 13 bases remaining between them. The CDR3 is 13 amino acids. Here the CDR3 DNA reads TGTGCCAGCAGCCCGCTGATTTCGCGCGAGCAGTACTTC. Its protein product is CASSPLISREQYF.

J is TRBJ1-1 and V is TRBV5-6, with TRBD1 matching 7 bases. Looked up from germline, CDR1 is SGHDT and CDR2 is YYEEEE. V dropped 3 bases and J dropped 10; count of bases not matched to a gene: 6. The CDR3 extends over 12 amino acids. The CDR3 here is CASSSPTGAAFF. CDR3 nucleotides: TGTGCCAGCAGCTCCCCAACAGGGGCAGCTTTCTTT. The complete variable domain, with remaining parts taken from reference TRBV5-6 and TRBJ1-1, reads DAGVTQSPTHLIKTRGQQVTLRCSPKSGHDTVSWYQQALGQGPQFIFQYYEEEERQRGNFPDRFSGHQFPNYSSELNVNALLLGDSALYLCASSSPTGAAFFGQGTRLTVV.

This clone was seen only a few times. The rearrangement links TRBV30 to TRBJ1-6; the D gene is possibly TRBD1 (6 bases). The CDR3 totals 17 residues. Trimming removed 2 bases from V and 11 bases from J, with 25 bases in between. CDR1 and CDR2 from the germline V gene are GTSNPN and SVGIG (reference sequence). Here the CDR3 reads CAWSSYIQGGSAPPLHF. CDR3 in DNA: TGTGCCTGGAGTTCTTACATACAGGGAGGTAGTGCTCCACCCCTCCACTTT.

The chain joins TRBV5-1 to TRBJ2-4, with 10 bases that match TRBD2. The CDR3 is 16 residues long. Trimming took 0 bases from V and 9 from J; bases not matched to a gene: 9. In germline, CDR1 is SGHRS, CDR2 YFSETQ. The CDR3 sequence: CASSLEASGGYGIQYF. The CDR3 bases are TGCGCCAGCAGCTTGGAGGCTAGCGGGGGTTATGGCATTCAGTACTTC.